This TCR beta chain was sequenced in a study of T cells in Graves' hyperthyroidism and ophthalmopathy. This clonotype was counted at least ten times. Amplification targeted TCR beta CDR3 regions from RNA transcripts. First-round RT-PCR of the TCR CDR3 relied on the HTBI primer set. MiXCR, run by TCRdb on the multiplex PCR reads, gives a single entry per CDR3 protein. The table has 490,000 or so distinct CDR3 sequences, about 22% seen once. Per germline, CDR1 DFQATT and CDR2 SNEGSKA (reference sequence). J gave up 6 bases and V 0 bases, and 10 bases lay outside the gene matches. This CDR3 has 17 amino acids.

The sample taken for sequencing was blood. The TCR comes from a woman in her sixties or seventies with Graves' ophthalmopathy. The chain combines TRBV20-1 with TRBJ2-3; TRBD1 matches 12 bases. CDR3 region: CSARDGPGTGGVDTQYF. The CDR3 DNA sequence: TGCAGTGCTAGAGACGGACCCGGGACAGGGGGCGTCGATACGCAGTATTTT.